The present entry profiles one T cell receptor (beta chain) with its context. Antigen specificity is unknown. The sample is drawn from a study of T cell responses to AZD1222 COVID-19 vaccine. Notes on the study in general: Close to half of all spike-specific TCRs reportedly target regions of the variants that are unmutated. Most donors were white British, females outnumbered males, and clonal diversity was possibly underestimated. Spike-specific TCR repertoires showed rising breadth and depth after two AZD1222 doses. Repertoires were collected only later (after the peak T cell response had occurred).

The CDR3 is 13 residues long. Per the germline V gene, CDR1 is SNHLY and CDR2 is FYNNEI. The V and J ends lost 10 bases and 7 bases, in that order; junction bases with no gene match: 5. Sequencing used immunoSEQ multiplex PCR; TCRdb keeps in-frame clones, though not all of them. The table shows roughly 70,000 clones, with less than 85% occurring only once. The starting material was peripheral blood, obtained on day 0 of MenACWY control vaccination. The chain employs TRBV2 and TRBJ1-6, with 9 bases matching TRBD1. The clonotype originates from an adult in good health. The CDR3 loop reads CAMGDRANSPLHF. CDR3 DNA: TGTGCCATGGGGGACAGGGCGAATTCACCCCTCCACTTT.